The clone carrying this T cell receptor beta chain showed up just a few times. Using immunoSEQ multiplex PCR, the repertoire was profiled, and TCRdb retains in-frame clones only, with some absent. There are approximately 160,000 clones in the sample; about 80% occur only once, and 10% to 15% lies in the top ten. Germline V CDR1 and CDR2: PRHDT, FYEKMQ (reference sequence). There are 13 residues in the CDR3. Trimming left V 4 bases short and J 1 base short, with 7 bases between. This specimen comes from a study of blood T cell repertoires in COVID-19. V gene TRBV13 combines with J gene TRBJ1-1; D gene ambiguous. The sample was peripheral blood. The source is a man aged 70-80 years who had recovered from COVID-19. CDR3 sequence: CASSSYRNTEAFF. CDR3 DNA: TGTGCCAGCAGCTCATACAGGAACACTGAAGCTTTCTTT.